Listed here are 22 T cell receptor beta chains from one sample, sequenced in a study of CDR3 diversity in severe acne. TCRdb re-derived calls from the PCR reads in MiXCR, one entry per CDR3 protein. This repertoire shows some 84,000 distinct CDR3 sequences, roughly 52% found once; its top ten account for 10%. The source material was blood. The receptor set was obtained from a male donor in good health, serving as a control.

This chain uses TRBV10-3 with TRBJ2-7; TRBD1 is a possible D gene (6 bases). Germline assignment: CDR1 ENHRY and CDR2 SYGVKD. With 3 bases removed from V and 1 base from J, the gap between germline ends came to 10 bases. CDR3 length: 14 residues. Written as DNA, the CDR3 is TGTGCCATCAGTGAACAGGGTAAATCCTACGAGCAGTACTTC. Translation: CAISEQGKSYEQYF.

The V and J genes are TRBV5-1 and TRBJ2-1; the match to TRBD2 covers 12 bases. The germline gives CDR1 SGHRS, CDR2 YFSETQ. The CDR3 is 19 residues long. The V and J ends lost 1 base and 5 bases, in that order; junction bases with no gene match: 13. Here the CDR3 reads CASSLPLPGLAGQNNEQFF. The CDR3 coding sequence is TGCGCCAGCAGCTTGCCCCTTCCGGGACTAGCGGGCCAAAACAATGAGCAGTTCTTC.

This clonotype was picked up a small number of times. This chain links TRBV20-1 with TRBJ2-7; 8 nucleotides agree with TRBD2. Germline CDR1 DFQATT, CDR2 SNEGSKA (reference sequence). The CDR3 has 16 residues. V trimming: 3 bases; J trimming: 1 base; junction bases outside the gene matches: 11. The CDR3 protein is CSARSAGAGDSYEQYF. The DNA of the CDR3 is TGCAGTGCTAGGTCTGCGGGAGCGGGAGATTCCTACGAGCAGTACTTC.

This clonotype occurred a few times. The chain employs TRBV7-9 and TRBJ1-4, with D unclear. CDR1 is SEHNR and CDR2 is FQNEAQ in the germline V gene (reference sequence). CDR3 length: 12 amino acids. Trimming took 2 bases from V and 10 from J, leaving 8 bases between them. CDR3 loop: CASSLIERKLFF. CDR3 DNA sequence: TGTGCCAGCAGCTTAATTGAGCGAAAACTGTTTTTT.

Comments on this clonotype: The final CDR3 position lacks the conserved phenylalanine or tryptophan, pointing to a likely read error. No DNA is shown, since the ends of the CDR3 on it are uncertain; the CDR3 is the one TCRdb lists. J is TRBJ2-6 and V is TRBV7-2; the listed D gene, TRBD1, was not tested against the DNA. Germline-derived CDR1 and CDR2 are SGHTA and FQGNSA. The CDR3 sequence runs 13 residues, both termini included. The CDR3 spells CASSLAHFFGTLA.

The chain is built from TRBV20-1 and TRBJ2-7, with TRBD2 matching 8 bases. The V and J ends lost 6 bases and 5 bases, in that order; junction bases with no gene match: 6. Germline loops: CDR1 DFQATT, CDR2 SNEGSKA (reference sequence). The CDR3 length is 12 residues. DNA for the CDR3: TGCAGTGCGAGCCGGACTAGCAACGAGCAGTACTTC. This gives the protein CSASRTSNEQYF.

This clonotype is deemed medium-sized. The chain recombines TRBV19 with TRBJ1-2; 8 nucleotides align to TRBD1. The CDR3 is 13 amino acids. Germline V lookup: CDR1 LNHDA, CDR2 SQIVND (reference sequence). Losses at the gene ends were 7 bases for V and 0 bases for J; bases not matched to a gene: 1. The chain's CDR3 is CASTGGPNYGYTF. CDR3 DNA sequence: TGTGCCAGTACAGGGGGCCCTAACTATGGCTACACCTTC.

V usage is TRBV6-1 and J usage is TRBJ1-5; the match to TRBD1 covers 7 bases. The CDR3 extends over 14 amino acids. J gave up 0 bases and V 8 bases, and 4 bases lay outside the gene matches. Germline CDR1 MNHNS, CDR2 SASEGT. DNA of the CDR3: TGTGCCAGCGACAGGGCTAGTAGCAATCAGCCCCAGCATTTT. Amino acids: CASDRASSNQPQHF.

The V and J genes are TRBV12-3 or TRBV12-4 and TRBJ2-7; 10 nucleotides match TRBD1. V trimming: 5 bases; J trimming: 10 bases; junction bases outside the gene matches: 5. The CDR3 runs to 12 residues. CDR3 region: CASSLRDRGQYF. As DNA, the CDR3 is TGTGCCAGCAGTCTCCGGGACAGGGGCCAGTACTTC.

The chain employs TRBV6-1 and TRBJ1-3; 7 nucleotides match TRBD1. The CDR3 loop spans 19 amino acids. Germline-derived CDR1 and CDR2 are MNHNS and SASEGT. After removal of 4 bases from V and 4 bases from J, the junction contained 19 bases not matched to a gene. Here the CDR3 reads CASSASSSRGGLTGNTIYF. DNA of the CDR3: TGTGCCAGCAGTGCCAGCAGCTCCAGGGGGGGGCTCACAGGAAACACCATATATTTT.

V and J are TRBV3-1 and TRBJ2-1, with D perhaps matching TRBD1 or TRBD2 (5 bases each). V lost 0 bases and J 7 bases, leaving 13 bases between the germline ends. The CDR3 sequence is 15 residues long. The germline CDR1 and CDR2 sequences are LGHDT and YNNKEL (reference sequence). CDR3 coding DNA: TGTGCCAGCAGCCAAGATCCGGGGCTAGCAAATGAGCAGTTCTTC. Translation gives CASSQDPGLANEQFF.

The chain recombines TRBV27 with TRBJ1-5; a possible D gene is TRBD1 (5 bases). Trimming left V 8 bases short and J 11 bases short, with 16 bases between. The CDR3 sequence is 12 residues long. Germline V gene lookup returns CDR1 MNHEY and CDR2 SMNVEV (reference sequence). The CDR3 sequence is CASSSRDETQHF. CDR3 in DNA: TGTGCCAGCTCTAGCAGGGACGAGACCCAGCATTTT.

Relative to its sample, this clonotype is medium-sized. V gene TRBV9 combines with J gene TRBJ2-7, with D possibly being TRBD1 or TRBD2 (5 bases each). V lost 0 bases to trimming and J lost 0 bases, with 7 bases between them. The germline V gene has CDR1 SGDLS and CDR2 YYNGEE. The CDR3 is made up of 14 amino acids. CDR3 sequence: CASSVGGFSYEQYF. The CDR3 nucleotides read TGTGCCAGCAGCGTAGGGGGGTTCTCCTACGAGCAGTACTTC.

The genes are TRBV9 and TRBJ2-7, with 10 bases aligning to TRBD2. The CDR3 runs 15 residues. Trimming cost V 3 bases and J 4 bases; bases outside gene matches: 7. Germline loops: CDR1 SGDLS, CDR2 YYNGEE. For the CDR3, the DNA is TGTGCCAGCAGCGACACTAGCGGGACCTTATACGAGCAGTACTTC. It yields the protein CASSDTSGTLYEQYF.

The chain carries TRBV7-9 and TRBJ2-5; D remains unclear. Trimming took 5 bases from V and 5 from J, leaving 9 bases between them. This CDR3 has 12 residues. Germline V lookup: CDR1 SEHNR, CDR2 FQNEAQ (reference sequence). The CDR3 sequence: CASSAIVETQYF. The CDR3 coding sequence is TGTGCCAGCAGCGCTATAGTCGAGACCCAGTACTTC.

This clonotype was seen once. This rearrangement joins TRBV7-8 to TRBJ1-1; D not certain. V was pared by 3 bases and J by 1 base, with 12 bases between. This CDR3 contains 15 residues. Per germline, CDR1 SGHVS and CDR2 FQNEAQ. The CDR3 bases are TGTGCCAGCAGCTTGAAGGGCTCCAGGAACACTGAAGCTTTCTTT. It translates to CASSLKGSRNTEAFF.

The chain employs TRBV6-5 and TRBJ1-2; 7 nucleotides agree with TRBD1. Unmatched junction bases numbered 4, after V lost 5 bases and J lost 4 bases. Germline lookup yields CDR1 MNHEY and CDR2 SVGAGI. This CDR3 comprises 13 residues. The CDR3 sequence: CASSPGGVYGYTF. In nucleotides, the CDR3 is TGTGCCAGCAGTCCAGGGGGTGTCTATGGCTACACCTTC.

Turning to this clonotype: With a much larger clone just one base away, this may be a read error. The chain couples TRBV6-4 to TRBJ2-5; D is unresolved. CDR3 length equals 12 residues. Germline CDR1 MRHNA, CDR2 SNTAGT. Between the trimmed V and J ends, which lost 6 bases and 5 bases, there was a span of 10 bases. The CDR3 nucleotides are TGTGCCAGCAGCGAAGTATCGGAGACCCAGTACTTC. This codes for CASSEVSETQYF.

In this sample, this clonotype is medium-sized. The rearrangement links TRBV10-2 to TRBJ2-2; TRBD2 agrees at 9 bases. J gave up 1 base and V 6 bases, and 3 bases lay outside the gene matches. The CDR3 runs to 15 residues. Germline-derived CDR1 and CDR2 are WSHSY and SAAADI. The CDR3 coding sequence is TGCGCCAGCAGGTTAGCGGGGGAGAACACCGGGGAGCTGTTTTTT. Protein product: CASRLAGENTGELFF.

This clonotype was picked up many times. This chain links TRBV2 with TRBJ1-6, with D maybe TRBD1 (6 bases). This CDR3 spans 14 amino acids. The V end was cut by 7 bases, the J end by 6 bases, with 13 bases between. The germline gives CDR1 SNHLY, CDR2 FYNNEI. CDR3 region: CASTIWTANSPLHF. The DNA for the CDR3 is TGTGCCAGCACCATTTGGACAGCTAATTCACCCCTCCACTTT.

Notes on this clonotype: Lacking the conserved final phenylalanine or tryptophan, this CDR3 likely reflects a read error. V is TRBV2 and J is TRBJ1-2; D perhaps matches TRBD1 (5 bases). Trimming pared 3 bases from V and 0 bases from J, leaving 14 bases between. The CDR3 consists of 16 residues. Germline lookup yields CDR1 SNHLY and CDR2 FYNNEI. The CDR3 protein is CASSDPGQGANYGYTL. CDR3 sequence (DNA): TGTGCCAGCAGTGATCCGGGGCAGGGTGCTAACTATGGCTACACCCTC.

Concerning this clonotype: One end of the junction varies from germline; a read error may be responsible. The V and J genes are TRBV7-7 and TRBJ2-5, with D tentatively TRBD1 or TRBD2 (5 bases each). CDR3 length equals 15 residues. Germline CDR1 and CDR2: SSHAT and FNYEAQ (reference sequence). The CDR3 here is CASSLSGTQQETQYF. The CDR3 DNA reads TGTGCTAGCAGCTTATCAGGGACCCAGCAAGAGACCCAGTACTTC.